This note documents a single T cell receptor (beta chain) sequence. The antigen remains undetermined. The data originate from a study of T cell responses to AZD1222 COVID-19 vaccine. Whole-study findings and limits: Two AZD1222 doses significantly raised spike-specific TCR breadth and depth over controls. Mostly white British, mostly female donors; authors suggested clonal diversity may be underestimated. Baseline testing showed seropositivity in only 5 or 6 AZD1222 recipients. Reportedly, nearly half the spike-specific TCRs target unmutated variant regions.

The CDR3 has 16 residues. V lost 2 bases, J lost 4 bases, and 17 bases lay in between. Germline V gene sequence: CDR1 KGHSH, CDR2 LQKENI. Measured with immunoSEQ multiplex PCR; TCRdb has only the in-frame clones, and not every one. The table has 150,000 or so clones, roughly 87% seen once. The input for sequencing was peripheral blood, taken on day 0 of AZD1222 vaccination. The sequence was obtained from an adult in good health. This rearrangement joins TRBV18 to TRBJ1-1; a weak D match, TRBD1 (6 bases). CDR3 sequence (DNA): TGTGCCAGCTCACCATTGGGGTGGGGGCCCGGCACTGAAGCTTTCTTT. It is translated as CASSPLGWGPGTEAFF.